The 15 T cell receptor beta chains below come from one sample, sequenced in a study of blood T cell repertoires in COVID-19. Clones were sequenced by immunoSEQ multiplex PCR, and TCRdb holds only the in-frame ones, with some missing. The sample has some 200,000 clones, 83% seen once. The sequenced sample consisted of PBMCs or T cells enriched from blood (not recorded which). These receptors were obtained from a woman aged 45-59 years who had been exposed to COVID-19.

The V gene is TRBV19, the J gene TRBJ1-1; perhaps TRBD1 as D (6 bases). The CDR3 is made up of 18 amino acids. Trimming removed 4 bases from V and 0 bases from J, with 21 bases in between. The germline V gene encodes CDR1 LNHDA and CDR2 SQIVND (reference sequence). The CDR3 loop is CASSRSAKDGQMNTEAFF. The CDR3 DNA reads as TGTGCCAGTAGTAGGAGTGCAAAGGACGGACAGATGAACACTGAAGCTTTCTTT.

The chain couples TRBV29-1 to TRBJ1-1, with D perhaps TRBD1 (5 bases). Trimming stripped 7 bases from V and 0 bases from J, with 9 bases between. From germline, CDR1 is SQVTM and CDR2 ANQGSEA. CDR3 length: 12 residues. The CDR3 DNA reads as TGCAGCGGCGAAGGGGTGAACACTGAAGCTTTCTTT. Protein sequence: CSGEGVNTEAFF.

The rearrangement joins TRBV5-1 to TRBJ2-5, with unresolved D. Germline CDR1 reads SGHRS; CDR2 reads YFSETQ. V was shortened by 4 bases and J by 3 bases, with 13 bases between the two germline ends. The CDR3 totals 14 residues. CDR3 amino acids: CASSPEGRKETQYF. The CDR3 DNA follows: TGCGCCAGCAGCCCTGAAGGCAGGAAAGAGACCCAGTACTTC.

The V call is TRBV27, the J call TRBJ2-2, with 8 bases that match TRBD2. The CDR3 contains 12 residues. The V segment lost 7 bases and the J segment 8 bases; nucleotides outside the gene matches: 3. Germline V gene data show CDR1 as MNHEY and CDR2 as SMNVEV (reference sequence). The chain's CDR3 is CASTASGGELFF. The CDR3 DNA follows: TGTGCCAGCACCGCTAGCGGGGGGGAGCTGTTTTTT.

The V call is TRBV2, the J call TRBJ2-2, with D possibly TRBD1 on 5 matching bases. In germline, CDR1 is SNHLY, CDR2 FYNNEI. The CDR3 runs 14 residues. V was clipped by 4 bases and J by 2 bases, with 8 bases between them. Here the CDR3 DNA reads TGTGCCAGCAGTGGCCAGGGTAACACCGGGGAGCTGTTTTTT. Protein product: CASSGQGNTGELFF.

This chain uses TRBV12-3 or TRBV12-4 with TRBJ1-2, with a possible D match to TRBD1 (5 bases). The CDR3 consists of 13 residues. V lost 6 bases, J lost 5 bases, and 13 bases lay in between. DNA of the CDR3: TGTGCCAGCAGACGCCAGGGCGGATATGGCTACACCTTC. Encoded protein: CASRRQGGYGYTF.

V is TRBV18 and J is TRBJ1-1, with 10 nucleotides matching TRBD1. This CDR3 is built from 13 residues. Per the germline V gene, CDR1 is KGHSH and CDR2 is LQKENI. V lost 6 bases and J lost 4; bases outside the gene matches: 2. The CDR3 region is CASSGQGGTEAFF. The CDR3 DNA reads as TGTGCCAGCTCCGGACAGGGGGGCACTGAAGCTTTCTTT.

V usage is TRBV15 and J usage is TRBJ1-5; D call uncertain. With 0 bases removed from V and 5 bases from J, the gap between germline ends came to 8 bases. CDR1 is LNHNV and CDR2 is YYDKDF in the germline V gene (reference sequence). CDR3 length: 14 amino acids. The CDR3 loop reads CATSRDNSYQPQHF. CDR3 in DNA: TGTGCCACCAGCAGAGATAACAGCTATCAGCCCCAGCATTTT. Full variable domain (outside the CDR3, taken from reference TRBV15 and TRBJ1-5): DAMVIQNPRYQVTQFGKPVTLSCSQTLNHNVMYWYQQKSSQAPKLLFHYYDKDFNNEADTPDNFQSRRPNTSFCFLDIRSPGLGDTAMYLCATSRDNSYQPQHFGDGTRLSIL.

J is TRBJ1-5 and V is TRBV15; 7 nucleotides line up with TRBD1. CDR3 size: 16 residues. V was clipped by 0 bases and J by 4 bases; unmatched bases: 6. Germline V lookup: CDR1 LNHNV, CDR2 YYDKDF (reference sequence). The CDR3 DNA follows: TGTGCCACCAGCAGAGACGTACAGGGGAGGAATCAGCCCCAGCATTTT. Protein: CATSRDVQGRNQPQHF.

Only one count was recorded for this clone. J is TRBJ1-3 and V is TRBV5-1, with D perhaps TRBD1 (5 bases). Trimming cost V 5 bases and J 2 bases, with 11 bases left between them. The germline V gene has CDR1 SGHRS and CDR2 YFSETQ. The CDR3 runs to 14 residues. The CDR3 DNA reads TGCGCCAGCAGTAGGCAGGGAACTGGAAACACCATATATTTT. Amino acids: CASSRQGTGNTIYF.

The V gene is TRBV30, the J gene TRBJ1-1, with D tentatively TRBD1 (6 bases). Germline V gives CDR1 GTSNPN, CDR2 SVGIG (reference sequence). With 0 bases removed from V and 1 base from J, the gap between germline ends came to 12 bases. The CDR3 sequence is 15 residues long. In DNA, the CDR3 is TGTGCCTGGAGTGTTCGGGGGGCCTCGAACACTGAAGCTTTCTTT. This sequence encodes CAWSVRGASNTEAFF.

This clone turned up a few times. V usage is TRBV30 and J usage is TRBJ1-6; 10 bases agree with TRBD1. The CDR3 loop spans 18 amino acids. J lost 0 bases, V lost 4 bases, and 9 bases had no gene match. Germline loops: CDR1 GTSNPN, CDR2 SVGIG (reference sequence). The CDR3: CAWNTGTGESSYNSPLHF. DNA of the CDR3: TGTGCCTGGAATACCGGGACAGGGGAGTCCTCCTATAATTCACCCCTCCACTTT. The entire variable domain, with the rest obtained from reference TRBV30 and TRBJ1-6, is as follows: SQTIHQWPATLVQPVGSPLSLECTVEGTSNPNLYWYRQAAGRGLQLLFYSVGIGQISSEVPQNLSASRPQDRQFILSSKKLLLSDSGFYLCAWNTGTGESSYNSPLHFGNGTRLTVT.

The chain has TRBV9 and TRBJ2-1; 10 nucleotides line up with TRBD2. CDR3 size: 15 residues. The V gene's germline CDR1 is SGDLS and CDR2 YYNGEE. The V segment lost 1 base and the J segment 9 bases; nucleotides outside the gene matches: 7. CDR3 in DNA: TGTGCCAGCAGCGTAAGGCTAGCGGGGGAGGGTGAGCAGTTCTTC. Protein sequence: CASSVRLAGEGEQFF.

This clone has only one observation. The chain uses TRBV5-6 and TRBJ1-1, with 7 bases aligning to TRBD1. The CDR3 has 16 residues. Losses at the gene ends were 3 bases for V and 1 base for J; bases not matched to a gene: 9. Germline values: CDR1 SGHDT, CDR2 YYEEEE. The CDR3 DNA reads TGTGCCAGCAGCTGGGAAACAGGGGCCCGGAACACTGAAGCTTTCTTT. Translating gives CASSWETGARNTEAFF.

This clone was recorded a few times. V and J are TRBV7-3 and TRBJ2-7, with 7 bases identical to TRBD2. The V segment lost 5 bases and the J segment 7 bases; nucleotides outside the gene matches: 8. The CDR3 has 13 residues. Germline V lookup: CDR1 SGHTA, CDR2 FQGTGA. CDR3 nucleotides: TGTGCCAGCAGCACGACCGGGACTACAGAGCAGTACTTC. This gives the protein CASSTTGTTEQYF.